This T cell receptor beta chain was identified in a study of blood T cell repertoires in COVID-19. Overall study: COVID-19 samples from acute and convalescent phases originated in the United States, Italy and Spain. PBMCs, B-cell-depleted T cells, or T cells provided the cDNA or gDNA that made up the material.

Source study methods: By means of reference gene primer amplification, nucleated cell counts were estimated. The assay was immunoSEQ multiplex PCR, and TCRdb's table has in-frame clones only and misses some. That table is the source of V, J and clone size, and D and trimming were worked out from the DNA. Of roughly 100,000 clones listed, around four fifths are singletons. Germline CDR1 is GTSNPN and CDR2 is SVGIG (reference sequence). Trimming removed 0 bases at V and 10 bases at J, with 9 bases between. This CDR3 spans 11 amino acids. The chain recombines TRBV30 with TRBJ1-1; TRBD1 is a possible D gene (6 bases). The receptor comes from a human donor in a cohort sampled during active COVID-19. The sequencing sample was made of peripheral blood. CDR3 sequence: CAWSVLGGAFF. CDR3 nucleotide sequence: TGTGCCTGGAGTGTACTAGGGGGAGCTTTCTTT.